The entry that follows covers one T cell receptor beta chain sequence. J lost 4 bases, V lost 2 bases, and 3 bases had no gene match. This CDR3 comprises 14 residues. Germline-derived CDR1 and CDR2 are MNHEY and SMNVEV (reference sequence). The data stem from a study of blood T cell repertoires in COVID-19. Profiled with immunoSEQ multiplex PCR; TCRdb holds only in-frame clones, not every one. This sample has about 180,000 clones, with about 81% found just once. This clonotype originated in a woman of 80 years or more with COVID-19, enrolled during active disease. This chain connects TRBV27 to TRBJ2-3; TRBD1 matches 7 bases. Sequencing used peripheral blood. The CDR3 bases are TGTGCCAGCAGTTTAAGGGGGCCGGCAGATACGCAGTATTTT. This gives the protein CASSLRGPADTQYF.